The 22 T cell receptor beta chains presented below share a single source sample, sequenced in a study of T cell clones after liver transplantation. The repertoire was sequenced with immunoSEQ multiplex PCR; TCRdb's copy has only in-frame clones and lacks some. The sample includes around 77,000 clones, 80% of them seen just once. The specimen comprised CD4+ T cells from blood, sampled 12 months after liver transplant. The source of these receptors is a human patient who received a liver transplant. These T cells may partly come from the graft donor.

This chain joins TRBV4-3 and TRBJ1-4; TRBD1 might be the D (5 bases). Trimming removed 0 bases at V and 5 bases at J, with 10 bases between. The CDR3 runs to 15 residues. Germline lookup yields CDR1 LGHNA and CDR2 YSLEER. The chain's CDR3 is CASSQETEGNEKLFF. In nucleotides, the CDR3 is TGCGCCAGCAGCCAAGAGACGGAGGGGAATGAAAAACTGTTTTTT.

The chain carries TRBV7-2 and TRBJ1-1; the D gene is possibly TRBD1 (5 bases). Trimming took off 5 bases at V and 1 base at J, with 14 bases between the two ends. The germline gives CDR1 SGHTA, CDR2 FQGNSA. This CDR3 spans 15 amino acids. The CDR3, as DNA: TGTGCCAGCAGCCTTACGTACGGGGGGAACACTGAAGCTTTCTTT. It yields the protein CASSLTYGGNTEAFF. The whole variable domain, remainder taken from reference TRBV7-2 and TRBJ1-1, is GAGVSQSPSNKVTEKGKDVELRCDPISGHTALYWYRQSLGQGLEFLIYFQGNSAPDKSGLPSDRFSAERTGGSVSTLTIQRTQQEDSAVYLCASSLTYGGNTEAFFGQGTRLTVV.

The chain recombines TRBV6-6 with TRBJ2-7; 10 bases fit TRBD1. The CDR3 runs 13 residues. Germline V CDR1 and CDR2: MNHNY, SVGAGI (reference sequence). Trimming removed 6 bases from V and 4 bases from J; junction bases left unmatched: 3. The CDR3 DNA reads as TGTGCCAGCAGGGGGACAGGGGTATACGAGCAGTACTTC. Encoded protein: CASRGTGVYEQYF.

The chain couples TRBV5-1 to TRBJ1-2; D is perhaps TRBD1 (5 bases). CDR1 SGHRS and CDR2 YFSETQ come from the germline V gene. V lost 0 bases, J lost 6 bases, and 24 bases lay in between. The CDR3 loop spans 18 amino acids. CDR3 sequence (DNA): TGCGCCAGCAGCTTGGTAGAGGCAGGGTTCTCATCAAACCATGGCTACACCTTC. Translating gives CASSLVEAGFSSNHGYTF.

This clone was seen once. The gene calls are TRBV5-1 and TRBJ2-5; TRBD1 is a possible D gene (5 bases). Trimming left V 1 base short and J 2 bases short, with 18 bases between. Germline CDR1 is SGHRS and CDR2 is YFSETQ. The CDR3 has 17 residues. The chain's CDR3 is CASSLRGLGFGQETQYF. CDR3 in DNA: TGCGCCAGCAGCTTGAGGGGTCTGGGCTTTGGGCAAGAGACCCAGTACTTC.

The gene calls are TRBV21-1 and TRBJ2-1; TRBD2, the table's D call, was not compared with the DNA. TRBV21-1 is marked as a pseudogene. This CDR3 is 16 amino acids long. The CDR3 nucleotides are TGTGCCAGCAGCAAATCGACTGGAGGGTACTACAATGAGCAGTTCTTC. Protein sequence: CASSKSTGGYYNEQFF.

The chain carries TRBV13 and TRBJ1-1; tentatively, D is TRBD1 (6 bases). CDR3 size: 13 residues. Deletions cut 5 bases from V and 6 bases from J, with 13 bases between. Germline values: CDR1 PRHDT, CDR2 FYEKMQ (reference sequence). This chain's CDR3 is CASSLRRGSEAFF. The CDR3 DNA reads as TGTGCCAGCAGCCTCCGCAGGGGATCTGAAGCTTTCTTT.

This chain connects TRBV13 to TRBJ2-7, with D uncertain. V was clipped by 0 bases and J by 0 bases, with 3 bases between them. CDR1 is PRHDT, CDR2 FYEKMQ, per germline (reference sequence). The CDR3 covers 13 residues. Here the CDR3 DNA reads TGTGCCAGCAGCTTAGGGGTCTCCTACGAGCAGTACTTC. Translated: CASSLGVSYEQYF.

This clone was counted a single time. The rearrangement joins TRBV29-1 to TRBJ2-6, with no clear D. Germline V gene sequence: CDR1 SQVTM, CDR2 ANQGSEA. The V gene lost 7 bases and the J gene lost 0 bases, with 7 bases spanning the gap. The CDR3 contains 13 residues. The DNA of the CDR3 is TGCAGCGCTGGCAGCTCTGGGGCCAACGTCCTGACTTTC. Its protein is CSAGSSGANVLTF.

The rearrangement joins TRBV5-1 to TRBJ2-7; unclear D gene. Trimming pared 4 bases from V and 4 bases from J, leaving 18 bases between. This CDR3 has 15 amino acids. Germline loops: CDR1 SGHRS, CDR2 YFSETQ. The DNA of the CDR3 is TGCGCCAGCAGCATCACCCCCCCTCCAGATTACGAGCAGTACTTC. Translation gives CASSITPPPDYEQYF. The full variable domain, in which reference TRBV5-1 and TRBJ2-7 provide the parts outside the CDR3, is KAGVTQTPRYLIKTRGQQVTLSCSPISGHRSVSWYQQTPGQGLQFLFEYFSETQRNKGNFPGRFSGRQFSNSRSEMNVSTLELGDSALYLCASSITPPPDYEQYFGPGTRLTVT.

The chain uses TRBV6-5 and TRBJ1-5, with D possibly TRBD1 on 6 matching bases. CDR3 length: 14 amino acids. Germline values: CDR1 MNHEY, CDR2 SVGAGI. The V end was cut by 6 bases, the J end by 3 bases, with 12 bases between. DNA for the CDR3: TGTGCCAGCAGCCTAACAGGGATCAATCAGCCCCAGCATTTT. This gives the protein CASSLTGINQPQHF.

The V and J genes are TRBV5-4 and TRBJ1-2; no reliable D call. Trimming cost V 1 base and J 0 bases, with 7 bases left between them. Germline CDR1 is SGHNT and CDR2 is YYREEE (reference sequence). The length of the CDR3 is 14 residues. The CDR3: CASSLNNANYGYTF. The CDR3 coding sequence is TGTGCCAGCAGCTTGAACAACGCTAACTATGGCTACACCTTC.

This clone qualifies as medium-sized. The CDR3 coding sequence is TGTGCCAGCAGTTTTCGGGGAAACACCATATATTTT. Amino acid sequence: CASSFRGNTIYF. This rearrangement joins TRBV28 to TRBJ1-3; D call uncertain. Trimming removed 3 bases at V and 4 bases at J, with 4 bases between. The CDR3 extends over 12 amino acids. Germline V gene lookup returns CDR1 MDHEN and CDR2 SYDVKM.

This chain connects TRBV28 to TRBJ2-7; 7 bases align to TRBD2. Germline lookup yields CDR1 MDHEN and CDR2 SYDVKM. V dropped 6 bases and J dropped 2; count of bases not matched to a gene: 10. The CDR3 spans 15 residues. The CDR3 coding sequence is TGTGCCAGCAGCCCCCCTGGGACTATGGCCTACGAGCAGTACTTC. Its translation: CASSPPGTMAYEQYF.

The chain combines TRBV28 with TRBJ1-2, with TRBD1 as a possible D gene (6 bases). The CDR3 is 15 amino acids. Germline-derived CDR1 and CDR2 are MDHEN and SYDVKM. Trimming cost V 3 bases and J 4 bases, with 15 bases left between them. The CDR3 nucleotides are TGTGCCAGCAGTTTTGGGGGGGCGGTCACCTATGGCTACACCTTC. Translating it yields CASSFGGAVTYGYTF.

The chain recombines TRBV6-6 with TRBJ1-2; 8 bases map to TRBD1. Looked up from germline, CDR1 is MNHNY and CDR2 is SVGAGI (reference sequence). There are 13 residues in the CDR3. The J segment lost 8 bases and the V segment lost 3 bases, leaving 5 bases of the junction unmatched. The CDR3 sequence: CASSYDRGLGYTF. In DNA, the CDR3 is TGTGCCAGCAGTTATGACAGGGGTTTAGGCTACACCTTC.

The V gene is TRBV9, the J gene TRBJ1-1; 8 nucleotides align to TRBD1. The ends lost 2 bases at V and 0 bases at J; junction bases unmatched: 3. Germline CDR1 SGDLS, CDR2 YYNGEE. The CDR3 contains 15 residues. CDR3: CASSVGQGLNTEAFF. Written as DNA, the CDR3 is TGTGCCAGCAGCGTCGGACAGGGTTTGAACACTGAAGCTTTCTTT.

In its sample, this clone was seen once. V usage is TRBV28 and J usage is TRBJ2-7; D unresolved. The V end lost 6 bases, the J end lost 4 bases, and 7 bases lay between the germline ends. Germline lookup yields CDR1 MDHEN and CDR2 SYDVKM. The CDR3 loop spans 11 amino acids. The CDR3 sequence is CASRDRYEQYF. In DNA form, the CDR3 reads TGTGCCAGCAGGGACCGGTACGAGCAGTACTTC.

The DNA of the CDR3 is TGTGCCAGCAGTTTCTGGGCTCCAGGGAGGGGAAACACTGAAGCTTTCTTT. Its translation is CASSFWAPGRGNTEAFF. This chain connects TRBV27 to TRBJ1-1; D is perhaps TRBD1 (5 bases). Trimming stripped 3 bases from V and 2 bases from J, with 19 bases between. The CDR3 has 17 amino acids. CDR1 is MNHEY and CDR2 is SMNVEV in the germline V gene (reference sequence).

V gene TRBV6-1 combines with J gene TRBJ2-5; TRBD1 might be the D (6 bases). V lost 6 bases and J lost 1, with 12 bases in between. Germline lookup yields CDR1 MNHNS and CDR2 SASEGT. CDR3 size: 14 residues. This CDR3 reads CASSLGGTQETQYF. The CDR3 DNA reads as TGTGCCAGCAGCCTAGGGGGAACCCAAGAGACCCAGTACTTC.

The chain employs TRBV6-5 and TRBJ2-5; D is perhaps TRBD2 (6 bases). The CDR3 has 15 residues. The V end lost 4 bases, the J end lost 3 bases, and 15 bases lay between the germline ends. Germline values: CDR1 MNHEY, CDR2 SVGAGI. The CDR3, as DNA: TGTGCCAGCAGTTCCACCCAAGGCGGGAAAGAGACCCAGTACTTC. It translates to CASSSTQGGKETQYF.

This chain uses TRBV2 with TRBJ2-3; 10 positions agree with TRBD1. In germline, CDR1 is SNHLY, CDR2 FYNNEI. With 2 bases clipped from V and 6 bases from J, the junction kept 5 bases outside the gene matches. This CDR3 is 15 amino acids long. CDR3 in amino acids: CASSETGQGGDTQYF. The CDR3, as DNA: TGTGCCAGCAGTGAAACTGGACAGGGGGGGGATACGCAGTATTTT. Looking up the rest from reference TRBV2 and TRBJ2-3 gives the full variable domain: EPEVTQTPSHQVTQMGQEVILRCVPISNHLYFYWYRQILGQKVEFLVSFYNNEISEKSEIFDDQFSVERPDGSNFTLKIRSTKLEDSAMYFCASSETGQGGDTQYFGPGTRLTVL.